The T cell receptor (beta chain) described here comes from a study of shared clonotypes between healthy human individuals. V was cut by 2 bases and J by 6 bases, with 16 bases left in between. There are 16 residues in the CDR3. Per the germline V gene, CDR1 is MGHDK and CDR2 is SYGVNS. Data came from immunoSEQ multiplex PCR; TCRdb stores just in-frame clones and leaves some out. Of about 960,000 clones listed, approximately 76% are singletons. CD45RA+ naive and CD45RA-negative memory subsets were separated from CD4+ cells. The V gene is TRBV25-1, the J gene TRBJ2-2, with D maybe TRBD2 (6 bases). The TCR originated in a man aged 18 to 29 in good health. The source material was memory CD4+ T cells sorted from blood. Described subset: CD45RA-negative fraction. In DNA, the CDR3 is TGTGCCAGCAGTGAACCGGGACTCGTTGGAGCCGGGGAGCTGTTTTTT. Translation gives CASSEPGLVGAGELFF. The variable domain in full, with the rest retrieved from reference TRBV25-1 and TRBJ2-2, is EADIYQTPRYLVIGTGKKITLECSQTMGHDKMYWYQQDPGMELHLIHYSYGVNSTEKGDLSSESTVSRIRTEHFPLTLESARPSHTSQYLCASSEPGLVGAGELFFGEGSRLTVL.